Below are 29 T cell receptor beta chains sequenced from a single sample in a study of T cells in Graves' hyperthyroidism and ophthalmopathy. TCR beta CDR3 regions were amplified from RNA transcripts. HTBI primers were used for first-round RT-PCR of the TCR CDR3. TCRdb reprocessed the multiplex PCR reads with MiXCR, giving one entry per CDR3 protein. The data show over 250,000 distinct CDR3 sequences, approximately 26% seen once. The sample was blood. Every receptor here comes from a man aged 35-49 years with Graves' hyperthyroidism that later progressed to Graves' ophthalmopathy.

The CDR3 reads CASSPLAGHYEQYF. The CDR3 DNA is TGTGCCAGCAGTCCTCTAGCGGGACACTACGAGCAGTACTTC. J is TRBJ2-7 and V is TRBV28; 9 nucleotides align to TRBD2. Germline CDR1 and CDR2: MDHEN and SYDVKM. V trimming: 5 bases; J trimming: 3 bases; junction bases outside the gene matches: 5. The CDR3 runs 14 residues.

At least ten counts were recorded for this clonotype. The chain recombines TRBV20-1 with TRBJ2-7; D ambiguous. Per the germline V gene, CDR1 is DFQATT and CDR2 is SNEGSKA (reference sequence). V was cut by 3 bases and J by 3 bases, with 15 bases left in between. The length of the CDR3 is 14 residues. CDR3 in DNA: TGCAGTGCTAGTCGTATCCGAAACGACTACGAGCAGTACTTC. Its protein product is CSASRIRNDYEQYF.

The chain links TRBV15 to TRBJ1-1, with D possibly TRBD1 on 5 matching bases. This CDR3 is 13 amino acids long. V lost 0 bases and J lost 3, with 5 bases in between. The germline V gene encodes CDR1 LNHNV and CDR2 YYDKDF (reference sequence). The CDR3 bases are TGTGCCACCAGCAGAGAAGGGGACACTGAAGCTTTCTTT. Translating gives CATSREGDTEAFF.

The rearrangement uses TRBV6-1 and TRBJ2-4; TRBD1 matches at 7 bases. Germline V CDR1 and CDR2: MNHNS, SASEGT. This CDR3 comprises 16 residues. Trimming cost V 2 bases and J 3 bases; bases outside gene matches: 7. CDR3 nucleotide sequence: TGTGCCAGCAGTGAATTTCAAGGGGACAGCAAAAACATTCAGTACTTC. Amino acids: CASSEFQGDSKNIQYF.

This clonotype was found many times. The CDR3 nucleotides are TGTGCCAGCAGTTTAGATTTCTATGGCTACACCTTC. Its protein is CASSLDFYGYTF. The V call is TRBV12-3 or TRBV12-4, the J call TRBJ1-2; D call uncertain. The V end was cut by 1 base, the J end by 4 bases, with 4 bases between. This CDR3 has 12 residues.

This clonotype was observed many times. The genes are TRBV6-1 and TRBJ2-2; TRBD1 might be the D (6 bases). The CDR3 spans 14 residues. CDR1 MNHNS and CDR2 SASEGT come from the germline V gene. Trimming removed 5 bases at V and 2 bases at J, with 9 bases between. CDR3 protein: CASSLDRNTGELFF. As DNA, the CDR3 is TGTGCCAGCAGTCTGGACAGAAACACCGGGGAGCTGTTTTTT.

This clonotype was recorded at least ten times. The chain's CDR3 is CASSLLGQGYEQYF. In DNA, the CDR3 is TGCGCCAGCAGCTTGTTGGGACAGGGTTACGAGCAGTACTTC. The rearrangement joins TRBV5-1 to TRBJ2-7; 9 bases fit TRBD1. The CDR3 sequence is 14 residues long. CDR1 SGHRS and CDR2 YFSETQ come from the germline V gene. J was trimmed by 4 bases and V by 1 base; bases with no gene match: 3.

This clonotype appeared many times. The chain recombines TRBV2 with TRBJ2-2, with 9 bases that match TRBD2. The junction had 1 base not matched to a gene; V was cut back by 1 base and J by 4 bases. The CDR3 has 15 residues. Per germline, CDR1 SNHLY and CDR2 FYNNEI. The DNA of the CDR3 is TGTGCCAGCAGTGAAGATAGCGGGGGCACCGGGGAGCTGTTTTTT. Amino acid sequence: CASSEDSGGTGELFF.

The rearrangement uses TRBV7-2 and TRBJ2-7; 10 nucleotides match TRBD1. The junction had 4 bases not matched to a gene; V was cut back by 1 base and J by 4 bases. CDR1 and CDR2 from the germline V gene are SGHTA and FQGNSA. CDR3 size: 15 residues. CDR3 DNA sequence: TGTGCCAGCAGCTTAGGAGGACAGGGGGGGTACGAGCAGTACTTC. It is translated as CASSLGGQGGYEQYF. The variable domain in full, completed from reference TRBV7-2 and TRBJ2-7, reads GAGVSQSPSNKVTEKGKDVELRCDPISGHTALYWYRQSLGQGLEFLIYFQGNSAPDKSGLPSDRFSAERTGGSVSTLTIQRTQQEDSAVYLCASSLGGQGGYEQYFGPGTRLTVT.

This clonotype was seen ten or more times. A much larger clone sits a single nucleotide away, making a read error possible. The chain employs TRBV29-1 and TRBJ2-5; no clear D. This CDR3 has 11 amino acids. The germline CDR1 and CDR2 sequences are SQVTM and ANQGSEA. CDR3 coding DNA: TGCATGGCGGAGTACCAAGAGACCCGGTACTTC. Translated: CMAEYQETRYF.

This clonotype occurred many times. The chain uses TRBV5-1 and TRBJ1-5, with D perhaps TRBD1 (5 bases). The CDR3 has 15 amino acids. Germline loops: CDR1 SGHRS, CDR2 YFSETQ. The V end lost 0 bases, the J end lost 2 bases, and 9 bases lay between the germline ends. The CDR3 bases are TGCGCCAGCAGCTTGGGGGGGTTAGGCAATCAGCCCCAGCATTTT. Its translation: CASSLGGLGNQPQHF.

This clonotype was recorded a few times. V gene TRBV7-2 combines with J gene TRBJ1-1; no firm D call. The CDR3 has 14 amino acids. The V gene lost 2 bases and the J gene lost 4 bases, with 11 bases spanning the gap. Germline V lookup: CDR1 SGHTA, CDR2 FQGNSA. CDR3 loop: CASSLTRWATEAFF. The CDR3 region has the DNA TGTGCCAGCAGCTTAACGAGGTGGGCCACTGAAGCTTTCTTT.

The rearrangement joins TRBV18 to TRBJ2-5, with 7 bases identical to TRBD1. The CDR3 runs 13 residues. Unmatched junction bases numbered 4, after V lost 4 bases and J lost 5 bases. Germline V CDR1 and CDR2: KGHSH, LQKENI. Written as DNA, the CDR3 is TGTGCCAGCTCACAGGGGGCGGATGAGACCCAGTACTTC. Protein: CASSQGADETQYF.

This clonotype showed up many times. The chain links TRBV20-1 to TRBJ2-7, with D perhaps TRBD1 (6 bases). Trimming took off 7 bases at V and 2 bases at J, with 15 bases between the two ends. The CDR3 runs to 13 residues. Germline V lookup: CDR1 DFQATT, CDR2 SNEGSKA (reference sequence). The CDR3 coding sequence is TGCAGTGGCCACCGGGACATTACCTACGAGCAGTACTTC. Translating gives CSGHRDITYEQYF.

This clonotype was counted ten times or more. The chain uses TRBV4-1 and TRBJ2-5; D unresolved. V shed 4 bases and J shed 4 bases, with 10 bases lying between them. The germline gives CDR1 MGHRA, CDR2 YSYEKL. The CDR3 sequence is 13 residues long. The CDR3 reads CASSRVVTETQYF. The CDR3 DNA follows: TGCGCCAGCAGCCGGGTAGTTACAGAGACCCAGTACTTC.

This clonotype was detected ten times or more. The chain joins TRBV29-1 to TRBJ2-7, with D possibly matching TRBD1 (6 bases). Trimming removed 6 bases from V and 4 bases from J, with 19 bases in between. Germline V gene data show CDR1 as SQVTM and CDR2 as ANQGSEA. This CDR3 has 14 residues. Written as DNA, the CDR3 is TGCAGCGTCGCCAGGGGAGTTGAAGGATACGAGCAGTACTTC. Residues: CSVARGVEGYEQYF.

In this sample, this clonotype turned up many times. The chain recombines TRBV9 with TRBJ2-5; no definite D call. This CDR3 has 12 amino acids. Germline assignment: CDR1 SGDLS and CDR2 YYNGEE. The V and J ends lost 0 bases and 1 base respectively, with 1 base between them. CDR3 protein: CASSVGQETQYF. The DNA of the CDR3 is TGTGCCAGCAGCGTAGGCCAAGAGACCCAGTACTTC.

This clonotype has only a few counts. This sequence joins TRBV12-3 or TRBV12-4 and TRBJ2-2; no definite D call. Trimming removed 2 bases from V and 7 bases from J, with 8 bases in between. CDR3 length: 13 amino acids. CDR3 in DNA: TGTGCCAGCAGTTTAAGCACGGACGGGGAGCTGTTTTTT. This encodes CASSLSTDGELFF.

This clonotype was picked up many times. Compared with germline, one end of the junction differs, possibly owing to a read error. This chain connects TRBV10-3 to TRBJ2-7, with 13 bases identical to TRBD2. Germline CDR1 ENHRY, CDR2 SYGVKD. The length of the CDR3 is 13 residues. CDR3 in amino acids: CAISVTSGRFPLF. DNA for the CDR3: TGTGCCATCAGTGTGACTAGCGGGAGGTTCCCACTGTTC.

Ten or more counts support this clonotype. CDR3 sequence (DNA): TGTGCCTGGAGTGAAGGAGGGGCCTCTAACTATGGCTACACCTTC. Translating it yields CAWSEGGASNYGYTF. The chain joins TRBV30 to TRBJ1-2, with D possibly TRBD1 on 5 matching bases. The CDR3 totals 15 residues. The germline V gene has CDR1 GTSNPN and CDR2 SVGIG (reference sequence). V lost 1 base and J lost 0, with 12 bases in between.

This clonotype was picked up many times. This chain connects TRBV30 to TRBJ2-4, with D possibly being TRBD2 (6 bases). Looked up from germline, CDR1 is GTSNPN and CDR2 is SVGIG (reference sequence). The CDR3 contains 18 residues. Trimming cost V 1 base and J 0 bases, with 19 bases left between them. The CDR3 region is CAWSGRPGLTLAKNIQYF. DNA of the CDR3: TGTGCCTGGAGTGGGCGACCGGGACTGACACTAGCCAAAAACATTCAGTACTTC.

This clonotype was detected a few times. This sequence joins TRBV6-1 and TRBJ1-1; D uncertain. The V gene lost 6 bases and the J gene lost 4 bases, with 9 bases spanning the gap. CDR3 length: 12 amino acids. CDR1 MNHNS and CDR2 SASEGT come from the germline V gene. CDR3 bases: TGTGCCAGCAGGTTTACGGCCACTGAAGCTTTCTTT. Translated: CASRFTATEAFF.

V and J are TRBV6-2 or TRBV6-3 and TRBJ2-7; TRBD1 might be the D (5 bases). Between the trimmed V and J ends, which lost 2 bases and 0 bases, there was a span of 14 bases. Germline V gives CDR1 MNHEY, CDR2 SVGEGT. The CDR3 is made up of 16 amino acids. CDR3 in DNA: TGTGCCAGCAGTTACGATCGGGTAGGGGCCTCCTACGAGCAGTACTTC. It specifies CASSYDRVGASYEQYF.

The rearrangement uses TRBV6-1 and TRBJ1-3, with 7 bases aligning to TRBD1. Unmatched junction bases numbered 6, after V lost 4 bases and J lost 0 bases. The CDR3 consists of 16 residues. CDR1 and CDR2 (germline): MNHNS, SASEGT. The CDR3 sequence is CASSAGQAYSGNTIYF. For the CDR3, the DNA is TGTGCCAGCAGTGCCGGACAGGCTTACTCTGGAAACACCATATATTTT.

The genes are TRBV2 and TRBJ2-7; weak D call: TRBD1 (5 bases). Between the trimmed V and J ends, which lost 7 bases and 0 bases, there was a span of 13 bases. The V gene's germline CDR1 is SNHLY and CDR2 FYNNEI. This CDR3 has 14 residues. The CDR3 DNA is TGTGCCAGCACCGTTGACAGCCCCTCCTACGAGCAGTACTTC. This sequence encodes CASTVDSPSYEQYF.

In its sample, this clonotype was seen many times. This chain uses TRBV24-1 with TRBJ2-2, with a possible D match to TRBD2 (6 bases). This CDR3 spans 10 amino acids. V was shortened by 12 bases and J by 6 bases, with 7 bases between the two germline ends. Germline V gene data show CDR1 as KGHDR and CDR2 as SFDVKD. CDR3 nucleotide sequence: TGTGCCCGGAGGGCCGGGGAGCTGTTTTTT. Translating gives CARRAGELFF.

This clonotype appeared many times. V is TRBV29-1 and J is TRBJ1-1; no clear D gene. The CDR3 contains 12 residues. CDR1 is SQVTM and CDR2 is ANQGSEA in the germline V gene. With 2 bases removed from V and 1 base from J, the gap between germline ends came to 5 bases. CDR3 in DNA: TGCAGCGTTGAACCGAGGAACACTGAAGCTTTCTTT. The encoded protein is CSVEPRNTEAFF.

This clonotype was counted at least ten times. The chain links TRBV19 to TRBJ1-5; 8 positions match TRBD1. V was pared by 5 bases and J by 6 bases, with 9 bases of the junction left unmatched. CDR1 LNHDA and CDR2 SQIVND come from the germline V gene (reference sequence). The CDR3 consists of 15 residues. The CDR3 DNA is TGTGCCAGTAGTCCGTTAGGGACAGGAGGTCAGCCCCAGCATTTT. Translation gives CASSPLGTGGQPQHF.

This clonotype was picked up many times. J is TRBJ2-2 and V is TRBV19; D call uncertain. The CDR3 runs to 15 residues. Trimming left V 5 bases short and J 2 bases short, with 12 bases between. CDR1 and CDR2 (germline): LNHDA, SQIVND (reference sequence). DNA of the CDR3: TGTGCCAGTAGTCTAAACCCCCTAAACACCGGGGAGCTGTTTTTT. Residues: CASSLNPLNTGELFF.